These 29 T cell receptor beta chains were all obtained from the same sample, sequenced in a study of PD-L1 blockade in urothelial cancer. Profiling relied on immunoSEQ multiplex PCR, and the TCRdb table lists in-frame clones only, not all of them. The table has tens of thousands of clones, more than 75% seen once. This specimen consisted of PBMCs, obtained around atezolizumab (anti-PD-L1) treatment. Every receptor here comes from a man aged 45-65 years with urothelial cancer.

The chain has TRBV6-6 and TRBJ2-7, with 10 bases lining up with TRBD1. V was pared by 5 bases and J by 4 bases, with 11 bases of the junction left unmatched. The CDR3 loop spans 16 amino acids. Germline V gene data show CDR1 as MNHNY and CDR2 as SVGAGI (reference sequence). This CDR3 is CASSPGTGAFSYEQYF. The CDR3 DNA reads as TGTGCCAGCAGTCCGGGGACAGGGGCATTTTCGTACGAGCAGTACTTC.

The chain has TRBV5-1 and TRBJ1-2, with D perhaps matching TRBD1 (5 bases). The CDR3 runs 13 residues. Germline V CDR1 and CDR2: SGHRS, YFSETQ. V was cut by 3 bases and J by 5 bases, with 11 bases left in between. CDR3 loop: CASSSTVGYGYTF. Here the CDR3 DNA reads TGCGCCAGCAGCTCGACAGTGGGGTATGGCTACACCTTC.

The rearrangement links TRBV18 to TRBJ2-1; 7 nucleotides align to TRBD1. The germline V gene has CDR1 KGHSH and CDR2 LQKENI. This CDR3 has 16 amino acids. The J segment lost 6 bases and the V segment lost 3 bases, leaving 11 bases of the junction unmatched. CDR3 coding DNA: TGTGCCAGCTCACCCGACAGGGCCTTTTCTTCCAATGAGCAGTTCTTC. It translates to CASSPDRAFSSNEQFF.

This chain joins TRBV14 and TRBJ1-6; the match to TRBD1 covers 8 bases. The CDR3 contains 16 residues. CDR1 and CDR2 from the germline V gene are SGHDN and FVKESK. V trimming: 4 bases; J trimming: 6 bases; junction bases outside the gene matches: 8. Here the CDR3 DNA reads TGTGCCAGCAGCCGGAAAGGGACAGGCTTTAATTCACCCCTCCACTTT. This codes for CASSRKGTGFNSPLHF.

The CDR3 DNA sequence: TGCAGCGTTTCAGAGGGCGCTGATGAGCAGTTCTTC. Translation gives CSVSEGADEQFF. The chain carries TRBV29-1 and TRBJ2-1; D might be TRBD2 (5 bases). Trimming left V 5 bases short and J 8 bases short, with 13 bases between. Germline V lookup: CDR1 SQVTM, CDR2 ANQGSEA. The CDR3 covers 12 residues.

The chain links TRBV4-1 to TRBJ2-3, with 11 bases lining up with TRBD2. The V and J ends lost 0 bases and 2 bases, in that order; junction bases with no gene match: 1. The CDR3 is made up of 16 amino acids. Germline V gene lookup returns CDR1 MGHRA and CDR2 YSYEKL. The CDR3 DNA reads TGCGCCAGCAGCCAAGAGGGACTAGCGGCCACAGATACGCAGTATTTT. It encodes CASSQEGLAATDTQYF.

This chain joins TRBV13 and TRBJ2-6, with 7 bases matching TRBD1. This CDR3 is built from 21 residues. V lost 4 bases to trimming and J lost 0 bases; unmatched junction nucleotides: 18. Per the germline V gene, CDR1 is PRHDT and CDR2 is FYEKMQ (reference sequence). This CDR3 reads CASSSYRGRGGYPSGANVLTF. The CDR3 nucleotides are TGTGCCAGCAGCTCATACAGGGGACGCGGAGGATACCCCTCTGGGGCCAACGTCCTGACTTTC.

J is TRBJ1-2 and V is TRBV7-3; tentatively, D is TRBD1 (5 bases). CDR3 length equals 19 residues. The V end was cut by 0 bases, the J end by 2 bases, with 22 bases between. CDR1 SGHTA and CDR2 FQGTGA come from the germline V gene. CDR3 nucleotides: TGTGCCAGCAGCTTAACCCCTGGGGGGTTTGGCAATGGAAACTATGGCTACACCTTC. Translating gives CASSLTPGGFGNGNYGYTF.

This sequence joins TRBV11-2 and TRBJ2-7; TRBD1 agrees at 8 bases. The CDR3 consists of 15 residues. Germline V lookup: CDR1 SGHAT, CDR2 FQNNGV. V shed 6 bases and J 2 bases; nucleotides not matched to a gene: 9. As DNA, the CDR3 is TGTGCCAGCAGTCTCGACGGGACAGGCCCCTACGAGCAGTACTTC. It is translated as CASSLDGTGPYEQYF.

Only a few counts were recorded for this clone. The V gene is TRBV11-3, the J gene TRBJ2-1; the match to TRBD1 covers 7 bases. Trimming took 5 bases from V and 3 from J; bases not matched to a gene: 10. Per the germline V gene, CDR1 is SGHNT and CDR2 is YENEEA. The CDR3 is 16 residues long. CDR3 protein: CASSPRTGSIYNEQFF. The CDR3, as DNA: TGTGCCAGCAGCCCCCGGACAGGCTCTATCTACAATGAGCAGTTCTTC.

This clone was seen only once. The chain uses TRBV4-3 and TRBJ2-1; D may be TRBD2 (6 bases). This CDR3 is built from 16 residues. The germline V gene has CDR1 LGHNA and CDR2 YSLEER. The ends were cut back, 0 bases at V and 7 bases at J, with 16 bases in the middle. The CDR3 coding sequence is TGCGCCAGCAGCCAAGATCTTGGGGGGAGCGCGAATGAGCAGTTCTTC. Translation: CASSQDLGGSANEQFF.

This clone was picked up one time. The chain has TRBV15 and TRBJ1-5; unclear D gene. From germline, CDR1 is LNHNV and CDR2 YYDKDF (reference sequence). Trimming stripped 0 bases from V and 5 bases from J, with 5 bases between. This CDR3 is 13 amino acids long. The CDR3 DNA is TGTGCCACCAGCAGAGATTTCGATCAGCCCCAGCATTTT. This sequence encodes CATSRDFDQPQHF. Full variable domain (outside the CDR3, taken from reference TRBV15 and TRBJ1-5): DAMVIQNPRYQVTQFGKPVTLSCSQTLNHNVMYWYQQKSSQAPKLLFHYYDKDFNNEADTPDNFQSRRPNTSFCFLDIRSPGLGDTAMYLCATSRDFDQPQHFGDGTRLSIL.

V usage is TRBV27 and J usage is TRBJ1-6; D gene uncertain. V lost 1 base and J lost 7, with 11 bases in between. CDR3 length: 15 amino acids. Germline lookup yields CDR1 MNHEY and CDR2 SMNVEV (reference sequence). The CDR3 loop is CASSLFSRENSPLHF. The CDR3 bases are TGTGCCAGCAGTTTATTCAGTCGGGAGAATTCACCCCTCCACTTT.

The gene calls are TRBV11-2 and TRBJ2-5, with 9 nucleotides matching TRBD2. The germline CDR1 and CDR2 sequences are SGHAT and FQNNGV. J gave up 3 bases and V 6 bases, and 8 bases lay outside the gene matches. The CDR3 has 15 residues. This CDR3 is CASRRPLAGKETQYF. As DNA, the CDR3 is TGTGCCAGCAGGCGGCCCCTAGCGGGGAAAGAGACCCAGTACTTC.

The chain carries TRBV28 and TRBJ2-2, with TRBD1 identical over 8 bases. The CDR3 contains 16 residues. After removal of 6 bases from V and 6 bases from J, the junction contained 12 bases not matched to a gene. Per the germline V gene, CDR1 is MDHEN and CDR2 is SYDVKM. CDR3 amino acids: CASSPPGTGFPGELFF. As DNA, the CDR3 is TGTGCCAGCAGCCCCCCCGGGACAGGTTTTCCCGGGGAGCTGTTTTTT.

The V gene is TRBV6-5, the J gene TRBJ1-1; 9 positions agree with TRBD1. J lost 5 bases, V lost 6 bases, and 10 bases had no gene match. This CDR3 is 15 amino acids long. CDR1 MNHEY and CDR2 SVGAGI come from the germline V gene. CDR3 loop: CASSNHQQGATEAFF. CDR3 DNA: TGTGCCAGCAGCAACCACCAACAGGGGGCTACTGAAGCTTTCTTT.

This chain joins TRBV28 and TRBJ2-3; 8 positions match TRBD1. There are 14 residues in the CDR3. In germline, CDR1 is MDHEN, CDR2 SYDVKM. The trim removed 1 base at V and 4 bases at J, leaving 1 base unmatched. The CDR3 coding sequence is TGTGCCAGCAGTTTATCACAGGGGGCAGATACGCAGTATTTT. Translation gives CASSLSQGADTQYF.

The chain links TRBV30 to TRBJ1-6, with TRBD1 matching 8 bases. In germline, CDR1 is GTSNPN, CDR2 SVGIG (reference sequence). Trimming took 8 bases from V and 8 from J; bases not matched to a gene: 11. The CDR3 has 14 residues. The CDR3 region is CAGDTGGGHSPLHF. CDR3 nucleotides: TGTGCCGGCGACACAGGGGGAGGTCATTCACCCCTCCACTTT.

The rearrangement links TRBV27 to TRBJ1-2; 11 bases align to TRBD1. The germline gives CDR1 MNHEY, CDR2 SMNVEV (reference sequence). V lost 1 base, J lost 9 bases, and 4 bases stayed unmatched. This CDR3 comprises 14 residues. CDR3 DNA: TGTGCCAGCAGTTTATGGACAGGGGGCGAAAGCTACACCTTC. Translating gives CASSLWTGGESYTF.

This sequence joins TRBV4-2 and TRBJ1-2; 8 bases map to TRBD1. The CDR3 is 17 amino acids. The trim removed 0 bases at V and 4 bases at J, leaving 10 bases unmatched. Germline lookup yields CDR1 LGHNA and CDR2 YNFKEQ. The CDR3: CASSQDSQGAQGYGYTF. CDR3 nucleotide sequence: TGTGCCAGCAGCCAAGATTCCCAGGGGGCGCAGGGCTATGGCTACACCTTC.

In this sample, this clone turned up once. V usage is TRBV5-6 and J usage is TRBJ2-5; possible D gene TRBD1, 6 bases. Deletions cut 0 bases from V and 5 bases from J, with 14 bases between. Germline values: CDR1 SGHDT, CDR2 YYEEEE. The CDR3 is made up of 15 amino acids. The CDR3 sequence: CASSLVDRQGETQYF. The CDR3 nucleotides are TGTGCCAGCAGCTTGGTCGACAGGCAGGGGGAGACCCAGTACTTC. The entire variable domain, with the rest obtained from reference TRBV5-6 and TRBJ2-5, is as follows: DAGVTQSPTHLIKTRGQQVTLRCSPKSGHDTVSWYQQALGQGPQFIFQYYEEEERQRGNFPDRFSGHQFPNYSSELNVNALLLGDSALYLCASSLVDRQGETQYFGPGTRLLVL.

A single count supports this clone. The chain links TRBV7-9 to TRBJ1-5; D gene unclear. This CDR3 has 15 residues. V was trimmed by 5 bases and J by 0 bases, leaving 11 bases between them. The germline V gene encodes CDR1 SEHNR and CDR2 FQNEAQ (reference sequence). The CDR3 loop reads CASSPGGNSNQPQHF. CDR3 in DNA: TGTGCCAGCAGCCCCGGAGGGAATAGCAATCAGCCCCAGCATTTT.

This sequence joins TRBV9 and TRBJ1-4; weak D call: TRBD1 (5 bases). V was trimmed by 4 bases and J by 8 bases, leaving 15 bases between them. In germline, CDR1 is SGDLS, CDR2 YYNGEE. The length of the CDR3 is 14 residues. The CDR3 spells CASSPLDRGEKLFF. The CDR3, as DNA: TGTGCCAGCAGCCCACTTGACAGAGGCGAAAAACTGTTTTTT.

This sequence joins TRBV5-6 and TRBJ2-6; D perhaps matches TRBD2 (6 bases). The V end was cut by 4 bases, the J end by 2 bases, with 10 bases between. The CDR3 has 15 residues. Germline V lookup: CDR1 SGHDT, CDR2 YYEEEE. The CDR3 nucleotides read TGTGCCAGCAGCACTTGGGGGGCTGGGGCCAACGTCCTGACTTTC. Its protein product is CASSTWGAGANVLTF.

A few counts support this clone. V and J are TRBV12-5 and TRBJ1-1; the D gene is possibly TRBD1 (6 bases). There are 14 residues in the CDR3. The V end was cut by 5 bases, the J end by 0 bases, with 10 bases between. Germline-derived CDR1 and CDR2 are LGHNT and FRNRAP. The CDR3 DNA reads TGTGCTAGTGGTGTAGGGGGTATGAACACTGAAGCTTTCTTT. Amino acid sequence: CASGVGGMNTEAFF.

This chain links TRBV11-2 with TRBJ2-5, with 10 positions matching TRBD1. Germline V gene data show CDR1 as SGHAT and CDR2 as FQNNGV. J lost 5 bases, V lost 4 bases, and 7 bases had no gene match. This CDR3 is 15 amino acids long. In DNA form, the CDR3 reads TGTGCCAGCAGCTATGGGACAGGGGATCGGGAGACCCAGTACTTC. It yields the protein CASSYGTGDRETQYF. The full variable domain, its missing parts supplied by reference TRBV11-2 and TRBJ2-5, is EAGVAQSPRYKIIEKRQSVAFWCNPISGHATLYWYQQILGQGPKLLIQFQNNGVVDDSQLPKDRFSAERLKGVDSTLKIQPAKLEDSAVYLCASSYGTGDRETQYFGPGTRLLVL.

The chain links TRBV7-3 to TRBJ2-3; TRBD1 aligns across 7 bases. Trimming took 5 bases from V and 1 from J; bases not matched to a gene: 3. The CDR3 extends over 14 amino acids. Germline CDR1 and CDR2: SGHTA and FQGTGA. CDR3 nucleotide sequence: TGTGCCAGCAGCCGGGACAGAGGCACAGATACGCAGTATTTT. Translating it yields CASSRDRGTDTQYF.

J is TRBJ1-1 and V is TRBV5-1; 9 nucleotides match TRBD1. CDR3 length: 15 residues. Germline V lookup: CDR1 SGHRS, CDR2 YFSETQ. Trimming took 2 bases from V and 4 from J; bases not matched to a gene: 6. The DNA for the CDR3 is TGCGCCAGCAGCTTCCCGACAGGGGGGGGCACTGAAGCTTTCTTT. This encodes CASSFPTGGGTEAFF.

The table lists this clone with a count of one. This rearrangement joins TRBV7-9 to TRBJ2-7; the match to TRBD2 covers 8 bases. The CDR3 length is 13 residues. Trimming removed 7 bases from V and 6 bases from J; junction bases left unmatched: 8. Per the germline V gene, CDR1 is SEHNR and CDR2 is FQNEAQ (reference sequence). Here the CDR3 DNA reads TGTGCCAGCACCCTCGGGGGGGAGTCCGAGCAGTACTTC. Translated, it gives CASTLGGESEQYF.